Shown below are 28 T cell receptor beta chains from a single sample sequenced in a study of blood T cell repertoires in COVID-19. Sequenced by immunoSEQ multiplex PCR; TCRdb stores in-frame clones only, minus some. The table has some 150,000 clones, roughly nine tenths seen once. The source material was peripheral blood. These receptors were obtained from a woman between 35 and 50 years old with acute or convalescent COVID-19.

The rearrangement links TRBV4-1 to TRBJ2-2; TRBD2 agrees at 7 bases. The CDR3 covers 16 residues. CDR1 is MGHRA, CDR2 YSYEKL, per germline. V was pared by 1 base and J by 0 bases, with 2 bases of the junction left unmatched. CDR3 loop: CASSQGAGANTGELFF. DNA for the CDR3: TGCGCCAGCAGCCAAGGGGCGGGGGCGAACACCGGGGAGCTGTTTTTT.

In this sample, this clone turned up once. The chain is built from TRBV30 and TRBJ1-2; D gene ambiguous. Germline V gene data show CDR1 as GTSNPN and CDR2 as SVGIG (reference sequence). The V and J ends lost 2 bases and 5 bases respectively, with 6 bases between them. The CDR3 contains 11 residues. The CDR3 spells CAWSREYGYTF. The CDR3 coding sequence is TGTGCCTGGAGTCGAGAATATGGCTACACCTTC.

The chain joins TRBV24-1 to TRBJ2-5, with 7 bases matching TRBD1. The V gene's germline CDR1 is KGHDR and CDR2 SFDVKD. J was trimmed by 2 bases and V by 6 bases; bases with no gene match: 8. CDR3 length: 15 residues. The DNA for the CDR3 is TGTGCCACCAGTTTAGCAGGGGGTGCTCAAGAGACCCAGTACTTC. It encodes CATSLAGGAQETQYF.

This clone was counted a single time. The chain recombines TRBV19 with TRBJ2-7, with a possible D match to TRBD1 (6 bases). V shed 4 bases and J shed 4 bases, with 17 bases lying between them. The CDR3 consists of 15 residues. The germline gives CDR1 LNHDA, CDR2 SQIVND (reference sequence). The CDR3 loop reads CASSKGQPAIYEQYF. CDR3 bases: TGTGCCAGTAGTAAAGGACAGCCGGCCATTTACGAGCAGTACTTC.

The genes are TRBV29-1 and TRBJ2-1, with TRBD1 as a possible D gene (8 bases). The V gene's germline CDR1 is SQVTM and CDR2 ANQGSEA. There are 12 residues in the CDR3. V dropped 7 bases and J dropped 6 bases, with 13 bases sitting between them. The CDR3 sequence is CSANRGGNEQFF. CDR3 DNA: TGCAGCGCCAACAGGGGGGGCAATGAGCAGTTCTTC.

The chain uses TRBV19 and TRBJ2-5; maybe TRBD2 (5 bases). V lost 3 bases and J 2 bases, leaving 10 bases between the germline ends. Germline loops: CDR1 LNHDA, CDR2 SQIVND (reference sequence). CDR3 length: 14 amino acids. The CDR3 protein is CASSIRDVQETQYF. In DNA form, the CDR3 reads TGTGCCAGTAGTATCCGGGATGTACAAGAGACCCAGTACTTC.

The V call is TRBV6-5, the J call TRBJ2-2, with TRBD2 identical over 9 bases. Germline CDR1 reads MNHEY; CDR2 reads SVGAGI. This CDR3 comprises 15 residues. The trim removed 3 bases at V and 1 base at J, leaving 0 bases unmatched. CDR3 amino acids: CASSYSGGNTGELFF. The CDR3, as DNA: TGTGCCAGCAGTTATAGCGGGGGGAACACCGGGGAGCTGTTTTTT.

V and J are TRBV16 and TRBJ1-1; 9 bases fit TRBD1. V lost 5 bases and J lost 5; bases outside the gene matches: 9. Per the germline V gene, CDR1 is KGHSY and CDR2 is FQNENV. The CDR3 length is 15 residues. As DNA, the CDR3 is TGTGCCAGCAGCACACAACAGGGGGCTGGTACTGAAGCTTTCTTT. Translating gives CASSTQQGAGTEAFF.

The CDR3 sequence is CSVPDVGQGIFTDTQYF. The DNA for the CDR3 is TGCAGCGTCCCTGACGTAGGACAGGGGATTTTCACAGATACGCAGTATTTT. This rearrangement joins TRBV29-1 to TRBJ2-3; the match to TRBD1 covers 9 bases. The CDR3 sequence is 17 residues long. CDR1 is SQVTM and CDR2 is ANQGSEA in the germline V gene. V lost 6 bases and J lost 2; bases outside the gene matches: 15.

V usage is TRBV7-9 and J usage is TRBJ2-3; D might be TRBD1 (5 bases). Germline V CDR1 and CDR2: SEHNR, FQNEAQ (reference sequence). The CDR3 consists of 14 residues. With 1 base removed from V and 3 bases from J, the gap between germline ends came to 8 bases. The CDR3 loop is CASSLGPGTDTQYF. CDR3 sequence (DNA): TGTGCCAGCAGCTTAGGTCCAGGGACAGATACGCAGTATTTT.

The chain has TRBV29-1 and TRBJ2-2; 9 bases fit TRBD1. With 5 bases clipped from V and 3 bases from J, the junction kept 4 bases outside the gene matches. The CDR3 has 14 amino acids. Germline V gene data show CDR1 as SQVTM and CDR2 as ANQGSEA. CDR3 in DNA: TGCAGCGTTTACCGGGACAGGGACACCGGGGAGCTGTTTTTT. Its protein product is CSVYRDRDTGELFF.

The rearrangement joins TRBV19 to TRBJ2-7; TRBD1 might be the D (5 bases). Germline lookup yields CDR1 LNHDA and CDR2 SQIVND (reference sequence). The CDR3 is made up of 15 amino acids. V lost 3 bases and J lost 2, with 14 bases in between. The DNA for the CDR3 is TGTGCCAGTAGTATTCCCAGGGTTCCCACCTACGAGCAGTACTTC. Its protein product is CASSIPRVPTYEQYF.

About this clone itself: A read error may account for a junction end that differs from germline. This chain links TRBV30 with TRBJ2-2; D is possibly TRBD1 (5 bases). CDR1 is GTSNPN, CDR2 SVGIG, per germline (reference sequence). This CDR3 comprises 15 residues. The DNA of the CDR3 is TGTGCCTGGAGTGCCAGACGACAGAACGCCGGGGAGCTGTTTTTT. The encoded protein is CAWSARRQNAGELFF.

The CDR3 loop reads CASSSPLRGRFYGYTF. DNA of the CDR3: TGTGCCAGCAGTTCCCCCCTTAGGGGGCGCTTCTATGGCTACACCTTC. The chain uses TRBV27 and TRBJ1-2, with 7 bases aligning to TRBD1. Germline CDR1 is MNHEY and CDR2 is SMNVEV (reference sequence). Unmatched junction bases numbered 12, after V lost 4 bases and J lost 4 bases. CDR3 length equals 16 residues.

The rearrangement uses TRBV27 and TRBJ2-7, with 8 bases fitting TRBD2. The CDR3 contains 15 residues. The V gene's germline CDR1 is MNHEY and CDR2 SMNVEV (reference sequence). With 2 bases clipped from V and 7 bases from J, the junction kept 10 bases outside the gene matches. CDR3 sequence: CASSLDPRGAFEQYF. CDR3 bases: TGTGCCAGCAGTTTAGATCCGCGGGGGGCCTTTGAGCAGTACTTC.

This chain links TRBV6-1 with TRBJ1-3; D may be TRBD1 (6 bases). Germline CDR1 MNHNS, CDR2 SASEGT. The CDR3 runs 15 residues. V was cut by 0 bases and J by 3 bases, with 9 bases left in between. The CDR3 DNA sequence: TGTGCCAGCAGTGAAGCCAGGGGTTATGGAAACACCATATATTTT. Protein sequence: CASSEARGYGNTIYF.

Note on this clone: Additional DNA sequences in this sample encode the identical CDR3. The V gene is TRBV28, the J gene TRBJ1-2, with a tentative D call TRBD1 (5 bases). The CDR3 is 14 residues long. CDR1 and CDR2 (germline): MDHEN, SYDVKM. The V gene lost 4 bases and the J gene lost 2 bases, with 11 bases spanning the gap. This chain's CDR3 is CASSYQGVNYGYTF. CDR3 sequence (DNA): TGTGCCAGCAGTTACCAGGGTGTGAACTATGGCTACACCTTC.

This clone was seen just once. This chain joins TRBV28 and TRBJ1-2, with D unclear. Germline values: CDR1 MDHEN, CDR2 SYDVKM. The CDR3 loop spans 14 amino acids. Trimming removed 3 bases from V and 2 bases from J, with 10 bases in between. CDR3 residues: CASSLAGNNYGYTF. In DNA form, the CDR3 reads TGTGCCAGCAGTTTGGCAGGAAACAACTATGGCTACACCTTC.

The V and J genes are TRBV7-2 and TRBJ1-4; D possibly corresponds to TRBD1 (6 bases). The V end was cut by 4 bases, the J end by 8 bases, with 20 bases between. The CDR3 runs 16 residues. The germline V gene encodes CDR1 SGHTA and CDR2 FQGNSA. The CDR3 sequence: CASSYLTGLGQEKLFF. In DNA form, the CDR3 reads TGTGCCAGCAGCTATCTCACAGGGTTAGGTCAAGAAAAACTGTTTTTT.

The chain has TRBV6-1 and TRBJ2-7; D is possibly TRBD2 (6 bases). The germline V gene encodes CDR1 MNHNS and CDR2 SASEGT. This CDR3 region has 14 residues. V lost 2 bases, J lost 2 bases, and 10 bases lay in between. DNA for the CDR3: TGTGCCAGCAGTGAATTGGGCGGGACCTACGAGCAGTACTTC. Translation gives CASSELGGTYEQYF.

V gene TRBV10-3 combines with J gene TRBJ1-1, with D perhaps TRBD1 (6 bases). The germline CDR1 and CDR2 sequences are ENHRY and SYGVKD. CDR3 size: 14 residues. The V end was cut by 5 bases, the J end by 4 bases, with 14 bases between. The CDR3 loop reads CAISLTDRSTEAFF. CDR3 DNA: TGTGCCATCAGTCTAACCGACAGGAGCACTGAAGCTTTCTTT.

This rearrangement joins TRBV29-1 to TRBJ2-1; 15 nucleotides agree with TRBD2. This CDR3 comprises 14 residues. V dropped 5 bases and J dropped 8; count of bases not matched to a gene: 4. The germline V gene has CDR1 SQVTM and CDR2 ANQGSEA. The CDR3 nucleotides read TGCAGCGTTCGGACTAGCGGGGGGGCGCATGAGCAGTTCTTC. This encodes CSVRTSGGAHEQFF.

J is TRBJ2-7 and V is TRBV19; the D gene is possibly TRBD2 (6 bases). The length of the CDR3 is 13 residues. From germline, CDR1 is LNHDA and CDR2 SQIVND (reference sequence). The germline V and J ends were trimmed by 8 bases and 1 base, with 12 bases remaining between them. The CDR3 spells CASSEGLSYEQYF. Here the CDR3 DNA reads TGTGCCAGTTCGGAGGGGCTATCCTACGAGCAGTACTTC. The full variable domain, in which reference TRBV19 and TRBJ2-7 provide the parts outside the CDR3, is DGGITQSPKYLFRKEGQNVTLSCEQNLNHDAMYWYRQDPGQGLRLIYYSQIVNDFQKGDIAEGYSVSREKKESFPLTVTSAQKNPTAFYLCASSEGLSYEQYFGPGTRLTVT.

CDR3 in amino acids: CAGRDRAGEKLFF. The CDR3 DNA follows: TGTGCCGGCCGGGACAGGGCAGGAGAAAAACTGTTTTTT. The genes are TRBV5-8 and TRBJ1-4, with 9 bases lining up with TRBD1. This CDR3 is 13 amino acids long. Germline V gene sequence: CDR1 SGHTS, CDR2 YDEGEE. J lost 8 bases, V lost 10 bases, and 9 bases had no gene match.

The chain uses TRBV5-6 and TRBJ1-6, with D perhaps TRBD1 (5 bases). CDR1 is SGHDT and CDR2 is YYEEEE in the germline V gene. The germline V and J ends were trimmed by 4 bases and 1 base, with 9 bases remaining between them. The CDR3 runs to 15 residues. Written as DNA, the CDR3 is TGTGCCAGCAGCGGCAGGGTGTCCTATAATTCACCCCTCCACTTT. Translation gives CASSGRVSYNSPLHF.

This chain uses TRBV16 with TRBJ1-4; TRBD1 is a possible D gene (6 bases). V lost 4 bases and J 8 bases, leaving 17 bases between the germline ends. In germline, CDR1 is KGHSY, CDR2 FQNENV. The CDR3 spans 15 residues. CDR3 amino acids: CASSPQTGSGEKLFF. The DNA of the CDR3 is TGTGCCAGCAGCCCTCAGACAGGCTCGGGAGAAAAACTGTTTTTT.

This clone was counted between two and nine times. The chain recombines TRBV19 with TRBJ1-5, with D uncertain. Germline V CDR1 and CDR2: LNHDA, SQIVND (reference sequence). The CDR3 sequence is 14 residues long. V gave up 5 bases and J gave up 3 bases, with 11 bases separating them. The CDR3 region has the DNA TGTGCCAGTAGTCCAGGAGGAGTCAATCAGCCCCAGCATTTT. Translated: CASSPGGVNQPQHF.

The chain has TRBV28 and TRBJ2-7, with D perhaps matching TRBD2 (7 bases). V lost 6 bases and J 3 bases, leaving 18 bases between the germline ends. Germline CDR1 and CDR2: MDHEN and SYDVKM. The CDR3 has 15 amino acids. For the CDR3, the DNA is TGTGCCAGCAGGCCTGGGGGGGCAACTGACTACGAGCAGTACTTC. Protein product: CASRPGGATDYEQYF.